The clone carrying this T cell receptor (beta chain) was recorded at least ten times. The antigen is unknown. This sample is drawn from a study of T cells in Graves' hyperthyroidism and ophthalmopathy. Study details: Blood was drawn when the patient was first diagnosed and still untreated. Findings and caveats of the study: Blood samples included most of the expanded thyroid clonotypes exceeding 0.001.

RNA transcripts gave rise to amplified TCR beta CDR3 regions. The HTBI primer set was used in a first-round RT-PCR of the TCR CDR3. TCRdb passed the multiplex PCR reads through MiXCR, listing each CDR3 protein once. The sample lists 640,000 or so distinct CDR3 sequences; 13% to 15% were seen once. V shed 7 bases and J 3 bases; nucleotides not matched to a gene: 2. CDR3 length: 13 amino acids. The germline CDR1 and CDR2 sequences are ENHRY and SYGVKD. Patients with ophthalmopathy all had a Clinical Activity Score of at least 3, a NOSPECS grade of at least 4 and duration under 3 months. The sequence was collected from a woman aged 18 to 35 with Graves' ophthalmopathy. The V call is TRBV10-3, the J call TRBJ2-1; 8 bases agree with TRBD1. The sample was blood. CDR3 nucleotide sequence: TGTGCCATCAAGGGACAGGACTACAATGAGCAGTTCTTC. Amino acids: CAIKGQDYNEQFF.